The text below deals with one T cell receptor beta chain. Its antigen remains unidentified. Base qualities were left out, and no much larger clone turns up one base away. CDR1 and CDR2 (LGHDT, YNNKEL) derive from the germline V gene (reference sequence). The cysteine opens and the phenylalanine closes a CDR3 of 14 amino acids. Only the CDR3 DNA stays, 42 bases, in frame from base 1. Relative to germline, V is missing 4 bases and J is missing 6 bases, with 5 bases of the junction outside any gene match. Whole blood was collected in K2EDTA tubes by collaborating institutions according to the institutions' own protocols. For TCRbeta analysis, collaborators shipped samples in one of three forms: frozen whole blood, isolated PBMCs, or DNA extracted from either of those sample types. The data were obtained in a study of blood T cell repertoires in COVID-19 (dated by TCRdb to about 2020). General notes on the study: Samples from collaborators originated in the United States, Italy and Spain and spanned both the acute and convalescent phases of COVID-19. Deeply sampled blood TCRbeta repertoires from subjects exposed to, actively infected with, or recovered from COVID-19 were included in the dataset. Where available, HLA class I and class II types were taken from metadata supplied by the sample provider and were not determined by assay-based typing. Nearly every sample came with metadata listing a de-identified subject ID, COVID-19 status, age in years and sex. Samples were obtained from the ongoing ImmuneRACE study (first 160 participants) and from about 1,300 subjects provided by 6 global collaborators. The material from the prospective study consisted of cDNA or gDNA derived from T cells, B-cell-depleted T cells, or PBMCs. The repertoires were released in a freely available public database intended as a resource for research on the immune response to SARS-CoV-2. General study outcomes and caveats: Clinical and demographic metadata were provided uncurated, with the amount varying by source and participant.

The immunoSEQ Assay, a bias-controlled multiplex PCR, was used to amplify TCRbeta CDR3 regions from genomic DNA. The paper's data handling went like this. The number of nucleated cells in each sample was estimated by amplification of reference gene primers within the assay. Sequence reads were collapsed and filtered to measure the absolute abundance of every unique TCRbeta CDR3 rearrangement. For each sample, productive Simpson clonality was calculated as the square root of Simpson's diversity index across productive rearrangements. TCRdb carries this immuneACCESS record with in-frame sequences only. Its versions omit some clonotypes, under half of them owing to an unresolved V gene in the studies checked, with the rest unexplained. V and J calls and clone size come straight from that table; D and trimming were deduced from the DNA. A total of tens of thousands of clones appear in this sample, about four fifths of them only once. The ten most abundant clones make up 20% of the sample.

The sequencing sample was made of peripheral blood. The rearranged segments are TRBV3-1 (or the pseudogene TRBV3-2) and TRBJ2-1; TRBD2 lines up with 8 middle nucleotides. This sequence was found in a woman aged 65 to 85 with acute or convalescent COVID-19. This receptor has the CDR3 CASSPGGRPNEQFF. The nucleotides read TGTGCCAGCAGCCCGGGGGGGCGACCCAATGAGCAGTTCTTC.